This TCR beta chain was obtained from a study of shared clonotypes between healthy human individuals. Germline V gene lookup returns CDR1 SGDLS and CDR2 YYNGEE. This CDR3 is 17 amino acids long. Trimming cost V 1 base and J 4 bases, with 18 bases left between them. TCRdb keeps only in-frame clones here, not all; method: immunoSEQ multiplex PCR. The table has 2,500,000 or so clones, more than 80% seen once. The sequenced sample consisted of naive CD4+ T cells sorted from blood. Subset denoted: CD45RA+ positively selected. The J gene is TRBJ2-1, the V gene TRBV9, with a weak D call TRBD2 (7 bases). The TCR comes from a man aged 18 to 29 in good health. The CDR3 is CASSVRGGGGGYNEQFF. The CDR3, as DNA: TGTGCCAGCAGCGTAAGGGGTGGAGGGGGAGGGTACAATGAGCAGTTCTTC. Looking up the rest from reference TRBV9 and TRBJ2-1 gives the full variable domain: DSGVTQTPKHLITATGQRVTLRCSPRSGDLSVYWYQQSLDQGLQFLIQYYNGEERAKGNILERFSAQQFPDLHSELNLSSLELGDSALYFCASSVRGGGGGYNEQFFGPGTRLTVL.